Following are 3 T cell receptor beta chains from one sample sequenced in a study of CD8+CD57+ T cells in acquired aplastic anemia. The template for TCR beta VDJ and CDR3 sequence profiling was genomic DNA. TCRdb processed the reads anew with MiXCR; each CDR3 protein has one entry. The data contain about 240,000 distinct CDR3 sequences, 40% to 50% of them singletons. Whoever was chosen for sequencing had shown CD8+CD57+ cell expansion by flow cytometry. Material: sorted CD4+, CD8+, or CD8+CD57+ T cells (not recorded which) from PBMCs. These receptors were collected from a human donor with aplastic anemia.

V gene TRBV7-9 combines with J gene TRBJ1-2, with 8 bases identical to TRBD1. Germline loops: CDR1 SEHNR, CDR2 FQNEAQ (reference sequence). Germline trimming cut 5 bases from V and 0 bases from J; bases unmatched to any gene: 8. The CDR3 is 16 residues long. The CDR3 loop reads CASSVPGQVPNYGYTF. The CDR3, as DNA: TGTGCCAGCAGCGTACCGGGACAGGTTCCTAACTATGGCTACACCTTC.

CDR3 DNA sequence: TGTGCCAGCAGTTTTTCAGAGGGGTTGGGGACCCAGTACTTC. Its protein product is CASSFSEGLGTQYF. This chain links TRBV27 with TRBJ2-5; D possibly uses TRBD1 or TRBD2 (5 bases each). Germline CDR1 reads MNHEY; CDR2 reads SMNVEV (reference sequence). Trimming took 3 bases from V and 7 from J, leaving 15 bases between them. CDR3 length: 14 amino acids.

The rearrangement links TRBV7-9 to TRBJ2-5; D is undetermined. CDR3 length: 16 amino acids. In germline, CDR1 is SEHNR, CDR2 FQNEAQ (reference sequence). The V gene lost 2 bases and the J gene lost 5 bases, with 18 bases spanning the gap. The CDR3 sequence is CASSLSPIGVAETQYF. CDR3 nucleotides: TGTGCCAGCAGCTTATCCCCAATTGGGGTGGCGGAGACCCAGTACTTC.